This TCR beta chain was found in a study of post-analysis software for immune sequencing data. Whole-study findings and limits: Patients showed TRBV5-6, TRBV5-1 and TRBV20-1 among four to six TRBV segments more frequent than in controls.

Incorporated into the TCR beta cDNA libraries were unique molecular identifiers, which served to reduce PCR and sequencing biases. In TCRdb, the PCR reads were re-called with MiXCR into one record per CDR3 protein. The repertoire includes roughly 650,000 distinct CDR3 sequences, around 60% of them detected once, and around 11% sits in the top ten. About this clonotype: As yet, its antigen is unknown.

The CDR3 consists of 16 residues. The V gene's germline CDR1 is SGHTA and CDR2 FQGNSA. Trimming took off 3 bases at V and 0 bases at J, with 12 bases between the two ends. The chain is built from TRBV7-2 and TRBJ2-1, with D maybe TRBD2 (6 bases). Sequencing was carried out using blood. The TCR originated in a girl aged 2 to 9 with multiple sclerosis. Here the CDR3 reads CASSLGTRSSYNEQFF. The DNA for the CDR3 is TGTGCCAGCAGCTTGGGGACTCGAAGCTCCTACAATGAGCAGTTCTTC.